This record concerns one T cell receptor (beta chain) sequence. V gave up 6 bases and J gave up 2 bases, with 10 bases separating them. CDR1 is MNHEY, CDR2 SVGEGT, per germline. This CDR3 comprises 13 residues. The table came from immunoSEQ multiplex PCR; TCRdb's copy has only in-frame clones and leaves some out. The profile covers roughly 120,000 clones, with 75% to 90% appearing a single time and roughly 15% taken by the ten largest. The data belong to a study of control samples from healthy donors and cancer patients. The chain recombines TRBV6-2 or TRBV6-3 with TRBJ2-5; D is ambiguous. This TCR was recovered from a woman in her fifties or sixties in good health. The sequenced material came from blood. CDR3 amino acids: CASSPHGQETQYF. The CDR3 nucleotides are TGTGCCAGCAGCCCTCACGGGCAAGAGACCCAGTACTTC.